A selection of T cell receptor beta chains follows, all from one sample in a study of blood T cell repertoires in COVID-19. Only in-frame clones appear in the TCRdb table, and some are missing; sequencing was by immunoSEQ multiplex PCR. The profile covers some 270,000 clones, with 86% appearing a single time and 5.5% to 6.5% taken by the ten largest. Sequencing used peripheral blood. The source of these receptors is a woman of 80 years or more with COVID-19, enrolled during active disease. CDR3s include the opening cysteine and the closing phenylalanine or tryptophan. Fields, in order: V gene, clone size, J gene, D gene, CDR3 protein, CDR3 DNA. The D gene is left open where the match is weak. Clone size is given for some rows only: seen once, a few or many times, or a class if the clone is expanded.

v_call: TRBV7-3
clone_size: NA
j_call: TRBJ1-4
d_call: TRBD1
cdr3_aa: CASSRGGQGAPPTNEKLFF
cdr3_nt: TGTGCCAGCAGCCGAGGGGGCCAGGGGGCGCCCCCAACTAATGAAAAACTGTTTTTT

v_call: TRBV21-1
clone_size: NA
j_call: TRBJ1-2
d_call: NA
cdr3_aa: CARGFWHSRGYGYTF
cdr3_nt: TGTGCCAGAGGTTTTTGGCATTCTCGGGGGTATGGCTACACCTTC

v_call: TRBV19
clone_size: NA
j_call: TRBJ2-5
d_call: NA
cdr3_aa: CASRAGAETQYF
cdr3_nt: TGTGCCAGTAGGGCAGGGGCCGAGACCCAGTACTTC

v_call: TRBV30
clone_size: NA
j_call: TRBJ1-1
d_call: NA
cdr3_aa: CAWSVLGGLGAFF
cdr3_nt: TGTGCCTGGAGTGTACTTGGGGGCTTAGGGGCTTTCTTT

v_call: TRBV6-5
clone_size: NA
j_call: TRBJ1-2
d_call: NA
cdr3_aa: CASSYSTQASDYGYTF
cdr3_nt: TGTGCCAGCAGTTACTCAACACAGGCGAGCGACTATGGCTACACCTTC

v_call: TRBV14
clone_size: NA
j_call: TRBJ1-2
d_call: TRBD1
cdr3_aa: CASSQGGQANLYGYTF
cdr3_nt: TGTGCCAGCAGCCAAGGAGGACAGGCGAACCTCTATGGCTACACCTTC

v_call: TRBV3-1/TRBV3-2
clone_size: NA
j_call: TRBJ2-1
d_call: NA
cdr3_aa: CASSQGTANNEQFF
cdr3_nt: TGTGCCAGCAGCCAAGGGACAGCTAACAATGAGCAGTTCTTC

v_call: TRBV15
clone_size: once
j_call: TRBJ1-3
d_call: NA
cdr3_aa: CATSRGGAGNTIYF
cdr3_nt: TGTGCCACCAGCAGAGGGGGGGCTGGAAACACCATATATTTT

v_call: TRBV28
clone_size: once
j_call: TRBJ1-4
d_call: TRBD1
cdr3_aa: CASSLAQGVGEKLFF
cdr3_nt: TGTGCCAGCAGTCTAGCCCAGGGGGTGGGCGAAAAACTGTTTTTT

v_call: TRBV19
clone_size: NA
j_call: TRBJ2-3
d_call: NA
cdr3_aa: CASRTGGNGVRDTQYF
cdr3_nt: TGTGCCAGTAGAACCGGGGGAAACGGTGTGAGAGATACGCAGTATTTT

v_call: TRBV11-2
clone_size: NA
j_call: TRBJ2-4
d_call: TRBD2
cdr3_aa: CASGRAGGGNIQYF
cdr3_nt: TGTGCCAGCGGTAGAGCGGGGGGCGGGAACATTCAGTACTTC

v_call: TRBV7-2
clone_size: NA
j_call: TRBJ1-2
d_call: TRBD1
cdr3_aa: CASSSDRGGHGYTF
cdr3_nt: TGTGCCAGCAGCTCGGACAGGGGCGGCCATGGCTACACCTTC

v_call: TRBV6-1
clone_size: NA
j_call: TRBJ1-2
d_call: TRBD1
cdr3_aa: CASSGGGTALNYGYTF
cdr3_nt: TGTGCCAGCAGTGGAGGAGGGACAGCTCTTAACTATGGCTACACCTTC

v_call: TRBV5-6
clone_size: NA
j_call: TRBJ1-5
d_call: TRBD1
cdr3_aa: CASSRTGNSNQPQHF
cdr3_nt: TGTGCCAGCTCCCGGACAGGGAATAGCAATCAGCCCCAGCATTTT

v_call: TRBV10-1
clone_size: NA
j_call: TRBJ1-1
d_call: NA
cdr3_aa: CASSKQGYTEAFF
cdr3_nt: TGCGCCAGCAGTAAACAGGGTTACACTGAAGCTTTCTTT

v_call: TRBV5-1
clone_size: NA
j_call: TRBJ1-3
d_call: TRBD1
cdr3_aa: CASSLGTGRSSGNTIYF
cdr3_nt: TGCGCCAGCAGCCTGGGGACAGGACGATCCTCTGGAAACACCATATATTTT

v_call: TRBV7-2
clone_size: NA
j_call: TRBJ2-3
d_call: NA
cdr3_aa: CASSPQTGNTDTQYF
cdr3_nt: TGTGCCAGCAGCCCCCAAACGGGGAACACAGATACGCAGTATTTT

v_call: TRBV11-2
clone_size: NA
j_call: TRBJ2-3
d_call: TRBD2
cdr3_aa: CASSRGWRETDTQYF
cdr3_nt: TGTGCCAGCAGCCGAGGGTGGCGGGAGACAGATACGCAGTATTTT

v_call: TRBV7-2
clone_size: NA
j_call: TRBJ2-2
d_call: NA
cdr3_aa: CASSLKTRGTGELFF
cdr3_nt: TGTGCCAGCAGCTTAAAGACCAGGGGCACCGGGGAGCTGTTTTTT

v_call: TRBV3-1/TRBV3-2
clone_size: NA
j_call: TRBJ2-5
d_call: NA
cdr3_aa: CASSHRGGHETQYF
cdr3_nt: TGTGCCAGCAGCCATAGGGGGGGCCATGAGACCCAGTACTTC

v_call: TRBV4-1
clone_size: NA
j_call: TRBJ1-5
d_call: TRBD1
cdr3_aa: CASSPVRGQRQPQHF
cdr3_nt: TGCGCCAGCAGCCCCGTCAGGGGGCAACGTCAGCCCCAGCATTTT

v_call: TRBV5-1
clone_size: NA
j_call: TRBJ1-2
d_call: TRBD1
cdr3_aa: CASSLDPGGNYGYTF
cdr3_nt: TGCGCCAGCAGCTTGGATCCAGGGGGCAACTATGGCTACACCTTC

v_call: TRBV3-1/TRBV3-2
clone_size: NA
j_call: TRBJ1-4
d_call: NA
cdr3_aa: CASSSLATNEKLFF
cdr3_nt: TGTGCCAGCAGCAGCCTTGCAACTAATGAAAAACTGTTTTTT

v_call: TRBV7-9
clone_size: NA
j_call: TRBJ1-1
d_call: NA
cdr3_aa: CASSLGGIRTEAFF
cdr3_nt: TGTGCCAGCAGCTTGGGGGGGATAAGGACTGAAGCTTTCTTT

v_call: TRBV4-1
clone_size: NA
j_call: TRBJ2-7
d_call: NA
cdr3_aa: CASSRGGNLVSYEQYF
cdr3_nt: TGCGCCAGCAGCCGAGGCGGGAATCTAGTCTCCTACGAGCAGTACTTC

v_call: TRBV5-1
clone_size: NA
j_call: TRBJ1-2
d_call: NA
cdr3_aa: CASSLALIGGNGYTF
cdr3_nt: TGCGCCAGCAGCTTGGCTCTGATTGGAGGGAATGGCTACACCTTC

v_call: TRBV7-9
clone_size: NA
j_call: TRBJ2-2
d_call: NA
cdr3_aa: CASSLGTQNTGELFF
cdr3_nt: TGTGCCAGCAGCCTCGGGACTCAGAACACCGGGGAGCTGTTTTTT

v_call: TRBV7-2
clone_size: NA
j_call: TRBJ1-4
d_call: NA
cdr3_aa: CASSPLGGGAGEKLFF
cdr3_nt: TGTGCCAGCAGCCCCCTGGGGGGGGGCGCGGGTGAAAAACTGTTTTTT